This T cell receptor beta chain was captured in a study of T cells in localized non-small cell lung cancer. From germline, CDR1 is SGHRS and CDR2 YFSETQ. The CDR3 loop spans 16 amino acids. V shed 0 bases and J 2 bases; nucleotides not matched to a gene: 5. Comments on this clone: Its antigen is not identified.

The study, taken as a whole, reports: Uninvolved adjacent lung showed higher T cell clonality than tumor. Because researchers sequenced only one region of the tumor, heterogeneity is still possible.

Libraries were prepared by immunoSEQ multiplex PCR; TCRdb keeps only in-frame clonotypes and omits some of them. The repertoire holds around 54,000 clones, with 86% as singletons. The receptor was derived from a male donor aged 60 or over with stage III squamous cell lung carcinoma. This sequence joins TRBV5-1 and TRBJ1-2; 9 bases are shared with TRBD1. The sequencing here drew on peripheral blood, taken before any cancer treatment. The chain's CDR3 is CASSLGRTGVNYGYTF. In DNA, the CDR3 is TGCGCCAGCAGCTTGGGGCGGACAGGGGTAAACTATGGCTACACCTTC. Using reference TRBV5-1 and TRBJ1-2 for the parts outside the CDR3, the full variable domain is KAGVTQTPRYLIKTRGQQVTLSCSPISGHRSVSWYQQTPGQGLQFLFEYFSETQRNKGNFPGRFSGRQFSNSRSEMNVSTLELGDSALYLCASSLGRTGVNYGYTFGSGTRLTVV.